This is a list of T cell receptor beta chains from one sample in a study of vaccination and CD4 T cells after COVID-19. Their antigen targets remain unknown. TCRdb passed the PCR reads through MiXCR, listing each CDR3 protein once. The sample lists approximately 7,600 distinct CDR3 sequences, about half occurring once. Material: CD4+ T cells from blood, cultured in vitro. The receptor source for this set is a human donor in good health. CDR3s include the opening cysteine and the closing phenylalanine or tryptophan. The D gene is left open where the match is weak. Clone sizes are given selectively: once, few, many, or a class where the clone is expanded.

j_call: TRBJ1-5
clone_size: few
d_call: TRBD1
v_call: TRBV30
cdr3_aa: CAWRLVDREDQPQHF
cdr3_nt: TGTGCCTGGAGATTAGTGGACAGGGAGGATCAGCCCCAGCATTTT

j_call: TRBJ2-7
clone_size: NA
d_call: TRBD2
v_call: TRBV20-1
cdr3_aa: CSASWTSGPRSSYEQYF
cdr3_nt: TGCAGTGCTAGCTGGACTAGCGGTCCTCGCAGCTCCTACGAGCAGTACTTC

j_call: TRBJ2-7
clone_size: NA
d_call: TRBD1
v_call: TRBV27
cdr3_aa: CASSSGQGVSYEQYF
cdr3_nt: TGTGCCAGCAGTTCTGGACAGGGGGTAAGCTACGAGCAGTACTTC

j_call: TRBJ2-1
clone_size: few
d_call: NA
v_call: TRBV20-1
cdr3_aa: CSARDQGLREQFF
cdr3_nt: TGCAGTGCTAGAGATCAGGGCCTCAGGGAGCAGTTCTTC

j_call: TRBJ1-5
clone_size: NA
d_call: NA
v_call: TRBV20-1
cdr3_aa: CSASRTDSNQPQHF
cdr3_nt: TGCAGTGCTTCCAGGACAGATAGCAATCAGCCCCAGCATTTT

j_call: TRBJ1-1
clone_size: NA
d_call: NA
v_call: TRBV7-6
cdr3_aa: CASSLVGGLAEAFF
cdr3_nt: TGTGCCAGCAGCTTAGTGGGGGGGCTGGCTGAAGCTTTCTTT

j_call: TRBJ2-5
clone_size: few
d_call: TRBD1
v_call: TRBV7-9
cdr3_aa: CASSLGDRGLKETQYF
cdr3_nt: TGTGCCAGCAGCTTAGGGGACAGGGGGCTGAAAGAGACCCAGTACTTC

j_call: TRBJ2-1
clone_size: NA
d_call: TRBD2
v_call: TRBV24-1
cdr3_aa: CATSDSSTSGKGYNEQFF
cdr3_nt: TGTGCCACCAGTGATTCTTCGACTAGCGGGAAAGGTTACAATGAGCAGTTCTTC

j_call: TRBJ1-1
clone_size: NA
d_call: TRBD1
v_call: TRBV19
cdr3_aa: CASSGTVLNTEAFF
cdr3_nt: TGTGCCAGTAGTGGGACAGTACTGAACACTGAAGCTTTCTTT

j_call: TRBJ2-7
clone_size: NA
d_call: NA
v_call: TRBV6-2/TRBV6-3
cdr3_aa: CASSYGFLTALRSSYEQYF
cdr3_nt: TGTGCCAGCAGTTACGGCTTTTTGACAGCCCTACGGAGCTCCTACGAGCAGTACTTC

j_call: TRBJ1-2
clone_size: NA
d_call: TRBD1
v_call: TRBV20-1
cdr3_aa: CSAPTGARDGYTF
cdr3_nt: TGCAGTGCTCCCACAGGGGCCAGGGATGGCTACACCTTC

j_call: TRBJ2-3
clone_size: NA
d_call: NA
v_call: TRBV20-1
cdr3_aa: CSARDWRAPSTDTQYF
cdr3_nt: TGCAGTGCTAGAGATTGGAGAGCCCCCAGCACAGATACGCAGTATTTT

j_call: TRBJ1-2
clone_size: NA
d_call: NA
v_call: TRBV5-1
cdr3_aa: CASTRDLNYGYTF
cdr3_nt: TGCGCCAGCACCCGGGACCTTAACTATGGCTACACCTTC

j_call: TRBJ2-7
clone_size: few
d_call: NA
v_call: TRBV6-1
cdr3_aa: CASSESAGNEQYF
cdr3_nt: TGTGCCAGCAGTGAGTCTGCTGGGAACGAGCAGTACTTC

j_call: TRBJ2-2
clone_size: NA
d_call: NA
v_call: TRBV6-1
cdr3_aa: CASQNPGRNTGELFF
cdr3_nt: TGTGCCAGCCAGAACCCTGGGAGAAACACCGGGGAGCTGTTTTTT

j_call: TRBJ2-7
clone_size: NA
d_call: NA
v_call: TRBV12-3/TRBV12-4
cdr3_aa: CASSFNTPYEQYF
cdr3_nt: TGTGCCAGCAGTTTTAACACCCCCTACGAGCAGTACTTC

j_call: TRBJ2-3
clone_size: NA
d_call: TRBD1
v_call: TRBV24-1
cdr3_aa: CATSDPRDRTDTQYF
cdr3_nt: TGTGCCACCAGTGACCCCCGGGACAGGACAGATACGCAGTATTTT

j_call: TRBJ1-5
clone_size: few
d_call: NA
v_call: TRBV20-1
cdr3_aa: CSARLPPGPQHF
cdr3_nt: TGCAGTGCTAGACTACCCCCGGGGCCCCAGCATTTT

j_call: TRBJ1-3
clone_size: NA
d_call: NA
v_call: TRBV6-5
cdr3_aa: CASSYSRVPNGNTIYF
cdr3_nt: TGTGCCAGCAGTTACTCGAGGGTCCCCAACGGAAACACCATATATTTT

j_call: TRBJ1-2
clone_size: NA
d_call: NA
v_call: TRBV21-1
cdr3_aa: CASSKDRGRLYYGYTF
cdr3_nt: TGTGCCAGCAGCAAAGATAGGGGCCGGTTGTACTATGGCTACACCTTC

j_call: TRBJ1-1
clone_size: NA
d_call: NA
v_call: TRBV19
cdr3_aa: CASSIGGWSTEAFF
cdr3_nt: TGTGCCAGTAGTATAGGCGGGTGGTCCACTGAAGCTTTCTTT

j_call: TRBJ1-2
clone_size: few
d_call: TRBD1
v_call: TRBV19
cdr3_aa: CASSVTGTGENGYTF
cdr3_nt: TGTGCCAGTAGTGTTACCGGGACAGGGGAAAATGGCTACACCTTC

j_call: TRBJ2-7
clone_size: once
d_call: NA
v_call: TRBV7-8
cdr3_aa: CASSLIALRGPLWDHEQYF
cdr3_nt: TGTGCCAGCAGCCTCATCGCACTTCGCGGGCCACTCTGGGATCACGAGCAGTACTTC

j_call: TRBJ2-5
clone_size: NA
d_call: TRBD2
v_call: TRBV5-6
cdr3_aa: CASSFGGGTNQEIQYF
cdr3_nt: TGTGCCAGCAGCTTCGGCGGGGGGACGAACCAAGAGATCCAGTACTTC

j_call: TRBJ1-5
clone_size: once
d_call: NA
v_call: TRBV4-3
cdr3_aa: CASSQSPTGSNQPQHF
cdr3_nt: TGCGCCAGCAGCCAGTCCCCAACAGGATCCAATCAGCCCCAGCATTTT

j_call: TRBJ2-2
clone_size: NA
d_call: NA
v_call: TRBV18
cdr3_aa: CASSPWGTGELFF
cdr3_nt: TGTGCCAGCTCACCCTGGGGGACCGGGGAGCTGTTTTTT

j_call: TRBJ1-2
clone_size: NA
d_call: TRBD1
v_call: TRBV20-1
cdr3_aa: CSALLTGDNYGYTF
cdr3_nt: TGCAGTGCTCTTTTGACAGGGGATAACTATGGCTACACCTTC

j_call: TRBJ1-2
clone_size: medium-sized
d_call: NA
v_call: TRBV2
cdr3_aa: CASSGGSGYTF
cdr3_nt: TGTGCCAGCAGTGGGGGGAGCGGCTACACCTTC

j_call: TRBJ1-1
clone_size: NA
d_call: TRBD1
v_call: TRBV20-1
cdr3_aa: CSARTGVTSEAFF
cdr3_nt: TGCAGTGCACGGACAGGGGTTACCTCTGAAGCTTTCTTT

j_call: TRBJ2-7
clone_size: NA
d_call: TRBD1
v_call: TRBV12-3/TRBV12-4
cdr3_aa: CASSFYRGQGEQYF
cdr3_nt: TGTGCCAGCAGTTTCTACAGGGGGCAGGGCGAGCAGTACTTC

j_call: TRBJ2-7
clone_size: NA
d_call: NA
v_call: TRBV12-3/TRBV12-4
cdr3_aa: CASSSRARGNEQYF
cdr3_nt: TGTGCCAGCAGTTCCAGGGCTAGAGGGAACGAGCAGTACTTC

j_call: TRBJ1-2
clone_size: few
d_call: TRBD1
v_call: TRBV6-1
cdr3_aa: CASRETGYSVYGYTF
cdr3_nt: TGTGCCAGCAGGGAGACAGGGTACTCCGTCTATGGCTACACCTTC

j_call: TRBJ1-2
clone_size: NA
d_call: NA
v_call: TRBV7-8
cdr3_aa: CASSLQSDTATF
cdr3_nt: TGTGCCAGCAGCTTACAGTCCGACACCGCCACCTTC

j_call: TRBJ2-7
clone_size: few
d_call: TRBD2
v_call: TRBV7-2
cdr3_aa: CASSFGLADYEQYF
cdr3_nt: TGTGCCAGCAGCTTTGGCCTAGCGGACTACGAGCAGTACTTC

j_call: TRBJ2-2
clone_size: NA
d_call: TRBD1
v_call: TRBV6-5
cdr3_aa: CASSYSGTGGSGTGELFF
cdr3_nt: TGTGCCAGCAGTTATTCCGGGACAGGGGGCTCGGGCACCGGGGAGCTGTTTTTT

j_call: TRBJ2-1
clone_size: NA
d_call: TRBD2
v_call: TRBV6-1
cdr3_aa: CASLPSGSYNEQFF
cdr3_nt: TGTGCCAGCCTTCCTAGCGGGTCCTACAATGAGCAGTTCTTC

j_call: TRBJ2-2
clone_size: NA
d_call: TRBD1
v_call: TRBV19
cdr3_aa: CASSIGAQGAGTGELFF
cdr3_nt: TGTGCCAGTAGTATAGGAGCGCAGGGGGCGGGCACCGGGGAGCTGTTTTTT

j_call: TRBJ2-2
clone_size: NA
d_call: TRBD1
v_call: TRBV19
cdr3_aa: CASSSRQGRELFF
cdr3_nt: TGTGCCAGTAGTAGCCGACAGGGTAGGGAGCTGTTTTTT